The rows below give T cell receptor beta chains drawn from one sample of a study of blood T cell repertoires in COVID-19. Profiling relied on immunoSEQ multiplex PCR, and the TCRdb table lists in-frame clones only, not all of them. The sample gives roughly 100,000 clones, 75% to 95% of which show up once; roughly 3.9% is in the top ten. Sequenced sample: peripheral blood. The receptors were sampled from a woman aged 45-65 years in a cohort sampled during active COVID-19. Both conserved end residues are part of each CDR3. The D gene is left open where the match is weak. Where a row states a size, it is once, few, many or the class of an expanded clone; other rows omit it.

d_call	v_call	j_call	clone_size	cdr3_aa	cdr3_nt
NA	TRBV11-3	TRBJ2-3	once	CASSLNLGGSSTDTQYF	TGTGCCAGCAGCCTAAACCTCGGCGGGTCTAGCACAGATACGCAGTATTTT
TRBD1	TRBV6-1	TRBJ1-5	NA	CASSDGDSGRQPQHF	TGTGCCAGCAGTGATGGGGACAGTGGGCGGCAGCCCCAGCATTTT
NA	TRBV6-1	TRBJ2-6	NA	CASSVEGGSGANVLTF	TGTGCCAGCAGTGTGGAGGGCGGGTCTGGGGCCAACGTCCTGACTTTC
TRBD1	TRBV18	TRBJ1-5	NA	CASSPLGGTGQPQHF	TGTGCCAGCTCACCTTTAGGGGGCACTGGGCAGCCCCAGCATTTT
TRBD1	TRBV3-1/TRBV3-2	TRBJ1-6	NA	CASSQDFGTASSYNSPLHF	TGTGCCAGCAGCCAAGATTTCGGGACAGCGAGCTCCTATAATTCACCCCTCCACTTT
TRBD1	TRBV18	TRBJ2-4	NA	CASSPRLTGTASNFTAKNIQYF	TGTGCCAGCTCACCTAGACTTACCGGGACAGCGTCTAACTTTACAGCCAAAAACATTCAGTACTTC
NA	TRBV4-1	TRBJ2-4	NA	CASSQDGGLAKNIQYF	TGCGCCAGCAGCCAAGATGGCGGGCTAGCCAAAAACATTCAGTACTTC
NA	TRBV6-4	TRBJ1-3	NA	CASRPGLAGNTIYF	TGTGCCAGCAGACCGGGACTAGCTGGAAACACCATATATTTT
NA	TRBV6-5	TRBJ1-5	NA	CASGGYSNQPQHF	TGTGCCAGCGGGGGGTATAGCAATCAGCCCCAGCATTTT
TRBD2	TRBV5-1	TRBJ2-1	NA	CASKGAGAYSDEQFF	TGCGCCAGCAAAGGAGCGGGAGCTTATTCAGATGAGCAGTTCTTC
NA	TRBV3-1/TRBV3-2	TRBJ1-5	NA	CASSQAHNQPQHF	TGTGCCAGCAGCCAAGCACATAATCAGCCCCAGCATTTT
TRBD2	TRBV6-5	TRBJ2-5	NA	CASSSGTSVETQYF	TGTGCCAGCAGTTCCGGGACTAGCGTTGAGACCCAGTACTTC
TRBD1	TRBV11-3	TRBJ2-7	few	CASSPPGQGFSEQYF	TGTGCCAGCAGTCCTCCGGGACAGGGGTTTAGCGAGCAGTACTTC
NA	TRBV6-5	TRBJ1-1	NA	CASSYFGVNTEAFF	TGTGCCAGCAGTTACTTCGGGGTCAACACTGAAGCTTTCTTT
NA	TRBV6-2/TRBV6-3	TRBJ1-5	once	CASSYEGQPQHF	TGTGCCAGCAGTTACGAGGGTCAGCCCCAGCATTTT
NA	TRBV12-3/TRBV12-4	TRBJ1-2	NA	CASSKTAF	TGTGCCAGCAGCAAGACAGCCTTC
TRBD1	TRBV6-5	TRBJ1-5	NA	CASGTGSSNQPQHF	TGTGCCAGCGGGACAGGGAGTAGCAATCAGCCCCAGCATTTT
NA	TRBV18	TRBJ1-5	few	CASSPGGDQPQHF	TGTGCCAGCTCACCGGGGGGAGATCAGCCCCAGCATTTT
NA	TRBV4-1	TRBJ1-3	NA	CASSQAPAYETGSVYTIYF	TGCGCCAGCAGCCAAGCTCCCGCATATGAAACAGGGTCGGTTTACACCATATATTTT
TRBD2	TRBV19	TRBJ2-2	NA	CASSRLAGDSTGELFF	TGTGCCAGTAGTAGACTAGCGGGAGATAGCACCGGGGAGCTGTTTTTT
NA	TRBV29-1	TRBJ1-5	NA	CSVELASGQPQHF	TGCAGCGTTGAACTTGCCAGCGGGCAGCCCCAGCATTTT
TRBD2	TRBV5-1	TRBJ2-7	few	CASSLVAGVRGEQYF	TGCGCCAGCAGCTTGGTGGCGGGAGTAAGAGGCGAGCAGTACTTC
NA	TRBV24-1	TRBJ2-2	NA	CATSDLRGLAGELFF	TGTGCCACCAGTGATTTAAGGGGGTTGGCCGGGGAGCTGTTTTTT
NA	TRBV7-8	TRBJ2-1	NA	CASSFSWGRNEQFF	TGTGCCAGCAGCTTTTCTTGGGGGCGGAATGAGCAGTTCTTC
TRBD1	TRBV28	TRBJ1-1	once	CASSIGGSRHTEAFF	TGTGCCAGCAGCATAGGGGGCTCCCGCCACACTGAAGCTTTCTTT
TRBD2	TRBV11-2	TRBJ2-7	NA	CASRPLAGVVEQYF	TGTGCCAGCAGACCACTGGCGGGAGTGGTGGAGCAGTACTTC
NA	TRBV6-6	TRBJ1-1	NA	CASRIRRTDTEAFF	TGTGCCAGCAGAATCCGGAGAACCGACACTGAAGCTTTCTTT
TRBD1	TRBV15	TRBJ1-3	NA	CATTPTGGWGGNTIYF	TGTGCCACCACCCCCACAGGGGGTTGGGGTGGAAACACCATATATTTT
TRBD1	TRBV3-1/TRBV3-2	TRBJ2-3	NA	CASSPVRGKGDTQYF	TGTGCCAGCAGCCCGGTCAGGGGGAAGGGAGATACGCAGTATTTT
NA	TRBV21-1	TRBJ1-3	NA	CASSRYDPGQGLKTYSGNTIYF	TGTGCCAGCAGCAGGTATGACCCGGGACAGGGGTTGAAGACGTACTCTGGAAACACCATATATTTT
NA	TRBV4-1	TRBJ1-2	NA	CASSQERGWNYGYTF	TGCGCCAGCAGCCAAGAGAGGGGGTGGAACTATGGCTACACCTTC
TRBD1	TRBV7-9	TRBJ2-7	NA	CASSLGQGANEQYF	TGTGCCAGCAGCTTAGGACAGGGGGCAAACGAGCAGTACTTC
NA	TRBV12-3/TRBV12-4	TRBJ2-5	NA	CASSLDPGPQYF	TGTGCCAGCAGTTTAGATCCGGGTCCTCAGTACTTC
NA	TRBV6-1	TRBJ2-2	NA	CASSEQWGGLSGELFF	TGTGCCAGCAGTGAACAATGGGGGGGCCTTAGCGGGGAGCTGTTTTTT
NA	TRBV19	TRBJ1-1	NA	CATRRGHEAFF	TGTGCCACCCGCCGCGGGCATGAAGCTTTCTTT
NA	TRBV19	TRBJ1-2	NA	CASSMGGTITNYGYTF	TGTGCCAGTAGTATGGGGGGGACCATAACTAACTATGGCTACACCTTC
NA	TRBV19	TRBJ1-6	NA	CASRRTLSSYNSPLHF	TGTGCCAGTAGGCGGACATTGAGCTCCTATAATTCACCCCTCCACTTT
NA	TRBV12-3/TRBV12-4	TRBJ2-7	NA	CASSLPGDYEQYF	TGTGCCAGCAGTTTACCGGGAGACTACGAGCAGTACTTC
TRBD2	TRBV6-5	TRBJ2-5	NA	CASRLAGLQETQYF	TGTGCCAGCAGACTAGCGGGGTTACAAGAGACCCAGTACTTC
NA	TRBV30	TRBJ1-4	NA	CAWRVGHGEKLFF	TGTGCCTGGAGAGTGGGGCATGGAGAAAAACTGTTTTTT
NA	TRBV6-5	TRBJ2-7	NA	CASSYSPQGRWEQYF	TGTGCCAGCAGTTACTCGCCCCAGGGAAGGTGGGAGCAGTACTTC
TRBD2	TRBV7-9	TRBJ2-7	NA	CASSLDGRADEQYF	TGTGCCAGCAGCTTAGACGGGAGGGCAGACGAGCAGTACTTC